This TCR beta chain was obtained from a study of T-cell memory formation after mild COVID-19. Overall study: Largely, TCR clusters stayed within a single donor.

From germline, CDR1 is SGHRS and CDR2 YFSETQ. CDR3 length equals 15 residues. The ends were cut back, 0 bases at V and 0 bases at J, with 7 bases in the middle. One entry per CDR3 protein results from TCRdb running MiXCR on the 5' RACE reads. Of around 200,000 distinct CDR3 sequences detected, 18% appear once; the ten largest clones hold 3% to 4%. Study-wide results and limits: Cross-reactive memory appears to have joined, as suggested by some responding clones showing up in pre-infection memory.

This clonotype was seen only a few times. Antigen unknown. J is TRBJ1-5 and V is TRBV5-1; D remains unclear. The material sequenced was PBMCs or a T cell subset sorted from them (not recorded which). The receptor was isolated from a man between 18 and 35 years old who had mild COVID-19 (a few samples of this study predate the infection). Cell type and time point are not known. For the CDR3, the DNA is TGCGCCAGCAGCTTGGACTCACATAGCAATCAGCCCCAGCATTTT. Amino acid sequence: CASSLDSHSNQPQHF.